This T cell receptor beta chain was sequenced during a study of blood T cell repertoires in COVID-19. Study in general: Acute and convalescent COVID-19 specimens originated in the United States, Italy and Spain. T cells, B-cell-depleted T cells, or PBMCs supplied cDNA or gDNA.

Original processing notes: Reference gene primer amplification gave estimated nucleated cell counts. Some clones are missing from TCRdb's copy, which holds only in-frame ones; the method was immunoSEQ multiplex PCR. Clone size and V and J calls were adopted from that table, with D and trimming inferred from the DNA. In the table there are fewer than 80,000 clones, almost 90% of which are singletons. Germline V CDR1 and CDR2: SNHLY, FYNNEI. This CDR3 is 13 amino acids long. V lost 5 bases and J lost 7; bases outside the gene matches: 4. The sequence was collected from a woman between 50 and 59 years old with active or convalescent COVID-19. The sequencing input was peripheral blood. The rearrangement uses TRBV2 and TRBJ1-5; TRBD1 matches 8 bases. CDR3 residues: CASSPGGRQPQHF. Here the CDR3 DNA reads TGTGCCAGCAGTCCAGGGGGCCGCCAGCCCCAGCATTTT.